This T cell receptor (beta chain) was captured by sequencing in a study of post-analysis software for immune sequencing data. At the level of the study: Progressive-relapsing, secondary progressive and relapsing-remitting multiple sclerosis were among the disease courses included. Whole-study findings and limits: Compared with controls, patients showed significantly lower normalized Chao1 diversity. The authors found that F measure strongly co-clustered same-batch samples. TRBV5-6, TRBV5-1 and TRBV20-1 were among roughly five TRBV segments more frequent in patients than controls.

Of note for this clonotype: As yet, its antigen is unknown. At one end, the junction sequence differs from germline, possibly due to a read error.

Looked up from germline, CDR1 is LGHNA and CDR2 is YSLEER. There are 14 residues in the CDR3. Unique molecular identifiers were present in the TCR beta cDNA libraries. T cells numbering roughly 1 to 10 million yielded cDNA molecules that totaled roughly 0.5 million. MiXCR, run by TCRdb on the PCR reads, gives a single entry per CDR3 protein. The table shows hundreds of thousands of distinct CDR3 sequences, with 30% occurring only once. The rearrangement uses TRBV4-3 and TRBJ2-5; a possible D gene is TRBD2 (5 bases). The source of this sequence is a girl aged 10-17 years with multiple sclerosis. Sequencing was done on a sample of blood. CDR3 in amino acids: CARSQTLGSWEQYF. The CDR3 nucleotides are TGCGCCCGCAGCCAAACTCTAGGGTCGTGGGAGCAGTACTTC.